This T cell receptor beta chain appears in the sequencing data of a study of T cells in Graves' hyperthyroidism and ophthalmopathy. No progression to ophthalmopathy during 18 months of follow-up defined stable disease. Aged 18 to 65, the patients had hyperthyroidism that was newly diagnosed and had lasted under 2 months. On the basis of clinical symptoms, serum thyroxine and TRAb, thyroid ultrasound and orbital computed tomography, diagnoses were made. Amplified TCR beta CDR3 regions derived from RNA transcripts. The TCR CDR3 was amplified in a first-round RT-PCR using the HTBI primer set. TCRdb analysed the multiplex PCR reads with MiXCR anew, one entry per CDR3 protein. The table lists approximately 640,000 distinct CDR3 sequences, 15% to 20% of them singletons, with less than 20% in the top ten. This CDR3 contains 14 residues. V was trimmed by 3 bases and J by 5 bases, leaving 14 bases between them. CDR1 is SGDLS, CDR2 YYNGEE, per germline.

There are many counts of this clonotype. This sequence originates from a man aged 50-60 years with Graves' hyperthyroidism. The rearrangement joins TRBV9 to TRBJ1-1; TRBD1 might be the D (5 bases). Input material: blood. CDR3 amino acids: CASSAMDWGTEAFF. The DNA for the CDR3 is TGTGCCAGCAGCGCTATGGATTGGGGGACTGAAGCTTTCTTT.